A selection of T cell receptor beta chains follows, all from one sample in a study of OX40 agonist ivuxolimab in advanced cancers. Some clones are missing from TCRdb's copy, which holds only in-frame ones; the method was immunoSEQ multiplex PCR. The sample records just over 70,000 clones, roughly 84% being singletons. This sample comprised CD4+ or CD8+ T cells sorted from blood, obtained in a trial of the OX40 agonist ivuxolimab. The receptors originated from an adult with an advanced solid tumor such as melanoma, head and neck, liver or kidney cancer. CDR3s include the opening cysteine and the closing phenylalanine or tryptophan. The D gene is left open where the match is weak. Size is omitted from some rows. Given values are once, few, many or a class for expanded clones.

j_call clone_size d_call v_call cdr3_nt cdr3_aa
TRBJ1-5 NA NA TRBV15 TGTGCCACCAGCAGAGACGGCCGCACCAATCAGCCCCAGCATTTT CATSRDGRTNQPQHF
TRBJ2-5 NA NA TRBV11-3 TGTGCCAGCAGCTCGAGTCGGGGAGAGACCCAGTACTTC CASSSSRGETQYF
TRBJ2-1 once NA TRBV4-1 TGCGCCAGCAGCCAACTTAGACAAGGCCCCTCGGGGTACAATGAGCAGTTCTTC CASSQLRQGPSGYNEQFF
TRBJ1-4 NA NA TRBV11-3 TGTGCCAGCAGCCGTTCAACTAATGAAAAACTGTTTTTT CASSRSTNEKLFF
TRBJ2-1 once TRBD2 TRBV4-3 TGCGCCAGCAGCCAAGCCCCTTATTCTAGCGGGAGCAATGAGCAGTTCTTC CASSQAPYSSGSNEQFF
TRBJ2-1 NA TRBD1 TRBV7-8 TGTGCCAGCAGTCTCGACGTATCCCGGGACAGGAGGGGCCATGAGCAGTTCTTC CASSLDVSRDRRGHEQFF
TRBJ1-3 NA NA TRBV28 TGTGCCAGCAGTATCCCCTTATTAGGGAGCTCTGGAAACACCATATATTTT CASSIPLLGSSGNTIYF
TRBJ2-7 few TRBD2 TRBV7-2 TGTGCCAGCGGCCGTGGCGGGGGGGCCTCCTACGAGCAGTACTTC CASGRGGGASYEQYF
TRBJ2-1 NA TRBD2 TRBV10-3 TGTGCCATCAGTGAGTCAAGCGGGAGGGGGTCCTACAATGAGCAGTTCTTC CAISESSGRGSYNEQFF
TRBJ1-1 NA NA TRBV18 TGTGCCAGCTCACGGGCAGAGGGCACTGAAGCTTTCTTT CASSRAEGTEAFF
TRBJ2-7 NA NA TRBV30 TGTGCCTGGAGTGAAATTAACGAGCAGTACTTC CAWSEINEQYF
TRBJ2-7 NA NA TRBV28 TGTGCCAGCAGTTTACCCCACCACCCCGAGGGGTACTTC CASSLPHHPEGYF
TRBJ1-1 NA NA TRBV30 TGTGCCTGGCAACAGGGAGTTGGTGGGTCGACTTTCTTT CAWQQGVGGSTFF
TRBJ2-1 once NA TRBV7-3 TGTGCCAGCAGCTTAACGGGGGGTTCCTACAATGAGCAGTTCTTC CASSLTGGSYNEQFF
TRBJ2-3 NA TRBD1 TRBV29-1 TGCAGCGCCTGGACAGGCAGCACAGATACGCAGTATTTT CSAWTGSTDTQYF
TRBJ1-2 NA TRBD1 TRBV28 TGTGCCAGCAGTTCTAAGGGACAGGTCTATGGCTACACCTTC CASSSKGQVYGYTF
TRBJ2-5 NA NA TRBV7-2 TGTGCCAGCAGCTTAGTAGGGGGAGCAGAGACCCAGTACTTC CASSLVGGAETQYF